Below, 32 T cell receptor beta chains from the same sample are listed, as sequenced in a study of T cell responses to AZD1222 COVID-19 vaccine. TCRdb's table, derived via immunoSEQ multiplex PCR, lists solely in-frame clones and lacks some. The table has 120,000 or so clones, 75% to 95% seen once. The source material was peripheral blood, sampled on day 0 of AZD1222 vaccination. The source is an adult in good health.

The rearrangement uses TRBV5-4 and TRBJ2-7, with 10 bases aligning to TRBD2. This CDR3 is built from 14 residues. CDR1 is SGHNT, CDR2 YYREEE, per germline (reference sequence). The J segment lost 5 bases and the V segment lost 2 bases, leaving 4 bases of the junction unmatched. The CDR3 here is CASSFRLAGNEQYF. In DNA, the CDR3 is TGTGCCAGCAGCTTCCGACTAGCGGGTAACGAGCAGTACTTC.

The J gene is TRBJ2-7, the V gene TRBV27; D perhaps matches TRBD1 (5 bases). The CDR3 sequence is 13 residues long. The V end lost 6 bases, the J end lost 2 bases, and 11 bases lay between the germline ends. The V gene's germline CDR1 is MNHEY and CDR2 SMNVEV (reference sequence). The CDR3 sequence: CASSEKGTYEQYF. CDR3 in DNA: TGTGCCAGCAGCGAGAAGGGGACCTACGAGCAGTACTTC.

The chain employs TRBV28 and TRBJ2-3; possibly TRBD1 or TRBD2 for D (6 bases each). The V gene's germline CDR1 is MDHEN and CDR2 SYDVKM. V dropped 8 bases and J dropped 4 bases, with 13 bases sitting between them. The CDR3 length is 13 residues. CDR3 protein: CASAGQTPDTQYF. The DNA of the CDR3 is TGTGCCAGCGCGGGACAAACCCCAGATACGCAGTATTTT. Supplemented by reference TRBV28 and TRBJ2-3, the full variable domain reads DVKVTQSSRYLVKRTGEKVFLECVQDMDHENMFWYRQDPGLGLRLIYFSYDVKMKEKGDIPEGYSVSREKKERFSLILESASTNQTSMYLCASAGQTPDTQYFGPGTRLTVL.

CDR3: CASSYSAPPDTQYF. In nucleotides, the CDR3 is TGTGCCAGCAGTTACTCGGCTCCTCCAGATACGCAGTATTTT. The chain is built from TRBV6-2 or TRBV6-3 and TRBJ2-3; D remains ambiguous. Germline CDR1 is MNHEY and CDR2 is SVGEGT. The CDR3 has 14 amino acids. Trimming removed 0 bases at V and 4 bases at J, with 8 bases between.

The V call is TRBV18, the J call TRBJ1-2; TRBD1 is a possible D gene (6 bases). Looked up from germline, CDR1 is KGHSH and CDR2 is LQKENI. This CDR3 contains 14 residues. V lost 3 bases, J lost 5 bases, and 13 bases lay in between. The chain's CDR3 is CASSPWTDTYGYTF. The CDR3, as DNA: TGTGCCAGCTCACCCTGGACAGATACTTATGGCTACACCTTC.

The chain links TRBV19 to TRBJ2-5; TRBD1 matches 7 bases. Trimming took 1 base from V and 5 from J; bases not matched to a gene: 10. The CDR3 loop spans 16 amino acids. Germline values: CDR1 LNHDA, CDR2 SQIVND (reference sequence). The CDR3 is CASSIGSQGVGETQYF. DNA of the CDR3: TGTGCCAGTAGTATAGGATCGCAGGGGGTTGGGGAGACCCAGTACTTC.

The chain employs TRBV18 and TRBJ2-2; 8 bases match TRBD2. The CDR3 covers 18 residues. Trimming took 2 bases from V and 5 from J; bases not matched to a gene: 13. In germline, CDR1 is KGHSH, CDR2 LQKENI. The CDR3 loop reads CASSPIDQRERWTGELFF. DNA for the CDR3: TGTGCCAGCTCACCAATCGACCAGCGGGAGCGTTGGACCGGGGAGCTGTTTTTT.

This rearrangement joins TRBV4-1 to TRBJ1-1; D not certain. Germline lookup yields CDR1 MGHRA and CDR2 YSYEKL. The CDR3 is 13 amino acids. Trimming removed 0 bases at V and 9 bases at J, with 11 bases between. For the CDR3, the DNA is TGCGCCAGCAGCCAAGATCGGGGAGGGAAAGCTTTCTTT. Amino acids: CASSQDRGGKAFF.

The chain couples TRBV19 to TRBJ2-3; D not certain. This CDR3 has 13 amino acids. V shed 7 bases and J shed 6 bases, with 14 bases lying between them. Germline CDR1 and CDR2: LNHDA and SQIVND (reference sequence). CDR3 in amino acids: CASTPDHQDTQYF. The CDR3 nucleotides are TGTGCCAGTACCCCCGACCATCAGGATACGCAGTATTTT.

The chain carries TRBV9 and TRBJ1-4; 7 nucleotides align to TRBD1. The trim removed 4 bases at V and 4 bases at J, leaving 10 bases unmatched. The CDR3 sequence is 16 residues long. Germline V gene data show CDR1 as SGDLS and CDR2 as YYNGEE. The DNA for the CDR3 is TGTGCCAGCAGCCCCAGAGGGCGGGACAGTAATGAAAAACTGTTTTTT. Translating gives CASSPRGRDSNEKLFF.

The rearrangement joins TRBV6-5 to TRBJ1-5; weak D call: TRBD1 (5 bases). The CDR3 contains 14 residues. Trimming pared 4 bases from V and 8 bases from J, leaving 15 bases between. Germline loops: CDR1 MNHEY, CDR2 SVGAGI. CDR3 region: CASSSTGLGEPQHF. Written as DNA, the CDR3 is TGTGCCAGCAGTTCAACAGGCCTGGGAGAGCCCCAGCATTTT.

A note on this clone: The sample carries other DNA sequences with the same CDR3. The chain recombines TRBV28 with TRBJ1-5; possibly TRBD1 for D (5 bases). Germline V gene lookup returns CDR1 MDHEN and CDR2 SYDVKM. Trimming shortened V by 2 bases and J by 2 bases, and 7 bases separated the two germline ends. The CDR3 is made up of 14 amino acids. The CDR3 protein is CASSLLGGNQPQHF. CDR3 nucleotide sequence: TGTGCCAGCAGTTTACTGGGGGGCAATCAGCCCCAGCATTTT.

This clone was recorded only once. CDR3 bases: TGTGCCAGTAGTATATCGGCTAGTATTTCTACCGGGGAGCTGTTTTTT. Translation gives CASSISASISTGELFF. The chain is built from TRBV19 and TRBJ2-2; D not resolved. V dropped 2 bases and J dropped 5 bases, with 15 bases sitting between them. Germline assignment: CDR1 LNHDA and CDR2 SQIVND (reference sequence). This CDR3 is 16 amino acids long.

The table lists this clone with a count of one. This chain connects TRBV11-2 to TRBJ2-1; 11 bases line up with TRBD1. The CDR3 is 14 residues long. Germline CDR1 and CDR2: SGHAT and FQNNGV. V dropped 5 bases and J dropped 9; count of bases not matched to a gene: 6. CDR3 amino acids: CASSTRTGGGEQFF. The CDR3 bases are TGTGCCAGCAGCACCCGGACAGGGGGCGGTGAGCAGTTCTTC.

The gene calls are TRBV4-1 and TRBJ2-5; D not resolved. CDR1 MGHRA and CDR2 YSYEKL come from the germline V gene. This CDR3 is built from 17 residues. V lost 0 bases and J lost 1, with 15 bases in between. In DNA form, the CDR3 reads TGCGCCAGCAGCCAAGATGGGTTCCAGCCCGCCCAAGAGACCCAGTACTTC. The encoded protein is CASSQDGFQPAQETQYF.

This rearrangement joins TRBV6-5 to TRBJ1-6, with D possibly matching TRBD1 (5 bases). V was cut by 2 bases and J by 8 bases, with 10 bases left in between. Per germline, CDR1 MNHEY and CDR2 SVGAGI. CDR3 length: 14 amino acids. Here the CDR3 DNA reads TGTGCCAGCAGTTACCGCGCGGGGGATTCACCCCTCCACTTT. This sequence encodes CASSYRAGDSPLHF.

J is TRBJ1-1 and V is TRBV7-2; weak D call: TRBD1 (6 bases). V dropped 1 base and J dropped 5 bases, with 11 bases sitting between them. CDR3 length: 14 residues. The germline V gene has CDR1 SGHTA and CDR2 FQGNSA. CDR3 sequence: CASSLGGGRTEAFF. As DNA, the CDR3 is TGTGCCAGCAGCTTAGGAGGGGGTCGGACTGAAGCTTTCTTT. Full variable domain (outside the CDR3, taken from reference TRBV7-2 and TRBJ1-1): GAGVSQSPSNKVTEKGKDVELRCDPISGHTALYWYRQSLGQGLEFLIYFQGNSAPDKSGLPSDRFSAERTGGSVSTLTIQRTQQEDSAVYLCASSLGGGRTEAFFGQGTRLTVV.

The J gene is TRBJ1-4, the V gene TRBV15, with a possible D match to TRBD1 (6 bases). The V gene's germline CDR1 is LNHNV and CDR2 YYDKDF (reference sequence). CDR3 size: 12 residues. The ends were cut back, 8 bases at V and 5 bases at J, with 9 bases in the middle. CDR3 sequence reads: CATGRGNEKLFF. The DNA of the CDR3 is TGTGCCACCGGAAGGGGGAATGAAAAACTGTTTTTT. The variable domain in full, completed from reference TRBV15 and TRBJ1-4, reads DAMVIQNPRYQVTQFGKPVTLSCSQTLNHNVMYWYQQKSSQAPKLLFHYYDKDFNNEADTPDNFQSRRPNTSFCFLDIRSPGLGDTAMYLCATGRGNEKLFFGSGTQLSVL.

In its sample, this clone was seen once. The rearrangement links TRBV24-1 to TRBJ2-5, with D possibly called TRBD1 or TRBD2 (5 bases each). Trimming stripped 6 bases from V and 2 bases from J, with 9 bases between. Germline CDR1 is KGHDR and CDR2 is SFDVKD. CDR3 length: 13 residues. The CDR3 DNA follows: TGTGCCACCAGTCAGGGACCACAAGAGACCCAGTACTTC. Its translation: CATSQGPQETQYF.

The chain links TRBV6-2 or TRBV6-3 to TRBJ2-4; 9 bases line up with TRBD2. Looked up from germline, CDR1 is MNHEY and CDR2 is SVGEGT. V was clipped by 0 bases and J by 9 bases; unmatched bases: 6. The CDR3 runs to 15 residues. The CDR3 DNA is TGTGCCAGCAGTTACTCGAGCGGGGGGCAGGTCATTCAGTACTTC. This gives the protein CASSYSSGGQVIQYF.

The chain has TRBV5-1 and TRBJ1-2; D remains unclear. Trimming cost V 5 bases and J 1 base, with 9 bases left between them. CDR1 SGHRS and CDR2 YFSETQ come from the germline V gene. This CDR3 spans 13 amino acids. The CDR3, as DNA: TGCGCCAGCAGAAAGGACGTTAACTATGGCTACACCTTC. It codes for CASRKDVNYGYTF.

V and J are TRBV7-9 and TRBJ2-1; 7 nucleotides line up with TRBD2. The CDR3 consists of 16 residues. Germline CDR1 is SEHNR and CDR2 is FQNEAQ (reference sequence). J was trimmed by 4 bases and V by 5 bases; bases with no gene match: 11. The CDR3 sequence is CASSLSSSGPYNEQFF. As DNA, the CDR3 is TGTGCCAGCAGCCTCTCTTCTAGCGGCCCTTACAATGAGCAGTTCTTC.

V gene TRBV20-1 combines with J gene TRBJ1-6; D gene uncertain. V was clipped by 3 bases and J by 8 bases, with 8 bases between them. CDR1 and CDR2 (germline): DFQATT, SNEGSKA (reference sequence). The CDR3 covers 12 residues. The CDR3 coding sequence is TGCAGTGCTAGTGGCAGTGATTCACCCCTCCACTTT. Translating gives CSASGSDSPLHF.

The rearrangement joins TRBV19 to TRBJ1-2, with 7 bases that match TRBD1. Germline V lookup: CDR1 LNHDA, CDR2 SQIVND (reference sequence). The length of the CDR3 is 16 residues. The V segment lost 5 bases and the J segment 8 bases; nucleotides outside the gene matches: 17. Written as DNA, the CDR3 is TGTGCCAGTAGTCCCTCGGGGCAGGGGGGAAGAAGCGGCTACACCTTC. Protein product: CASSPSGQGGRSGYTF.

This clone occurred a few times. J is TRBJ2-7 and V is TRBV7-2; 11 bases fit TRBD1. The V gene's germline CDR1 is SGHTA and CDR2 FQGNSA. Germline trimming cut 2 bases from V and 6 bases from J; bases unmatched to any gene: 9. The CDR3 extends over 16 amino acids. The CDR3 DNA is TGTGCCAGCAGCTTATTCGGGACAGGGGGAAGTAGCGAGCAGTACTTC. Amino acids: CASSLFGTGGSSEQYF.

In its sample, this clone was seen once. CDR3 in DNA: TGTGCCAGCAGTTTGTTGACTAGCGGGAGGGCCCGGTACAATGAGCAGTTCTTC. Translated, it gives CASSLLTSGRARYNEQFF. The J gene is TRBJ2-1, the V gene TRBV28; the match to TRBD2 covers 14 bases. J lost 4 bases, V lost 3 bases, and 8 bases had no gene match. There are 18 residues in the CDR3. Germline loops: CDR1 MDHEN, CDR2 SYDVKM. Full variable domain (missing parts from reference TRBV28 and TRBJ2-1): DVKVTQSSRYLVKRTGEKVFLECVQDMDHENMFWYRQDPGLGLRLIYFSYDVKMKEKGDIPEGYSVSREKKERFSLILESASTNQTSMYLCASSLLTSGRARYNEQFFGPGTRLTVL.

The chain joins TRBV19 to TRBJ2-5; maybe TRBD1 (5 bases). This CDR3 spans 15 amino acids. CDR1 LNHDA and CDR2 SQIVND come from the germline V gene (reference sequence). Trimming took 6 bases from V and 4 from J, leaving 18 bases between them. This CDR3 is CASRKTPARAETQYF. In DNA form, the CDR3 reads TGTGCCAGTAGGAAGACCCCGGCCAGGGCAGAGACCCAGTACTTC.

The chain joins TRBV9 to TRBJ2-5, with TRBD2 matching over 7 bases. Germline CDR1 reads SGDLS; CDR2 reads YYNGEE. The CDR3 spans 15 residues. V lost 0 bases and J lost 7; bases outside the gene matches: 9. The CDR3 DNA reads as TGTGCCAGCAGCGTAGGCGAGGGAGGGCCAGGGACCCAGTACTTC. This sequence encodes CASSVGEGGPGTQYF.

The chain carries TRBV27 and TRBJ2-1, with 12 positions matching TRBD1. Per germline, CDR1 MNHEY and CDR2 SMNVEV (reference sequence). The CDR3 runs 21 residues. V shed 4 bases, J shed 0 bases, and the junction held 16 bases outside the gene matches. The CDR3 here is CASSSPGLGQGARGSYNEQFF. CDR3 in DNA: TGTGCCAGCAGTTCCCCCGGACTGGGACAGGGGGCTCGAGGCTCCTACAATGAGCAGTTCTTC.

The genes are TRBV5-1 and TRBJ2-7; D uncertain. Germline V gene sequence: CDR1 SGHRS, CDR2 YFSETQ. There are 15 residues in the CDR3. Trimming removed 0 bases from V and 6 bases from J, with 16 bases in between. DNA for the CDR3: TGCGCCAGCAGCTTGGAGGCCCCGCCTTACTCCGAGCAGTACTTC. It specifies CASSLEAPPYSEQYF.

The chain links TRBV28 to TRBJ2-1, with 10 bases that match TRBD1. The CDR3 is 15 amino acids. Germline V gene lookup returns CDR1 MDHEN and CDR2 SYDVKM. Trimming took 6 bases from V and 8 from J; bases not matched to a gene: 10. CDR3 sequence (DNA): TGTGCCAGCAGCCGGGACAGGGGACCTTCGGATGAGCAGTTCTTC. Its translation is CASSRDRGPSDEQFF.

This chain connects TRBV27 to TRBJ1-2, with TRBD1 as a possible D gene (6 bases). Germline CDR1 MNHEY, CDR2 SMNVEV (reference sequence). This CDR3 has 16 amino acids. V was clipped by 6 bases and J by 0 bases, with 17 bases between them. CDR3 nucleotides: TGTGCCAGCAGGCCGACAGGTCCTAGAGCTAACTATGGCTACACCTTC. It yields the protein CASRPTGPRANYGYTF.